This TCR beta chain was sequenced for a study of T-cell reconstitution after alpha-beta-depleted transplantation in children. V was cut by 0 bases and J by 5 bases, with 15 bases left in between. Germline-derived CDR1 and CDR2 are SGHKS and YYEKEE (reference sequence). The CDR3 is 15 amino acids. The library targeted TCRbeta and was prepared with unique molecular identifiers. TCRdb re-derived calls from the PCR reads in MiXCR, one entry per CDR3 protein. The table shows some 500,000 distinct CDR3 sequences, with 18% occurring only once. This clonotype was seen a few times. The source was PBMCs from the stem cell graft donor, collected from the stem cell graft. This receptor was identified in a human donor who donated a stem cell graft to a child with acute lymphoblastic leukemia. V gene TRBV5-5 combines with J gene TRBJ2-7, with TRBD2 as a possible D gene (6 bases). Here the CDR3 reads CASSLDGGLGHEQYF. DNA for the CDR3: TGTGCCAGCAGCTTGGATGGGGGGTTGGGCCACGAGCAGTACTTC.